This T cell receptor (beta chain) was obtained from a study of T-cell reconstitution after alpha-beta-depleted transplantation in children. General observations from the study: Some patients' high day-60 TCRbeta diversity was traced to surviving recipient T cells and thymic progenitors. The origin of alpha-beta T cells about two months after transplant was reportedly several hundred expanded graft clones. One year after transplant, T-cell counts and diversity came mostly from newly produced T cells.

A remark on this clonotype: Its matching antigen is unknown.

Germline lookup yields CDR1 SGHDT and CDR2 YYEEEE. The CDR3 extends over 13 amino acids. The ends were cut back, 10 bases at V and 1 base at J, with 9 bases in the middle. Preparing the TCRbeta library involved the use of unique molecular identifiers. TCRdb recomputed calls from the PCR reads with MiXCR, one row per CDR3 protein. The sample includes about 440,000 distinct CDR3 sequences, about 45% of them seen just once. The sequence was collected from a girl aged 2 to 10 with aplastic anemia, due to receive a stem cell transplant. The specimen comprised PBMCs, sampled before TCRalphabeta/CD19-depleted stem cell transplant. The V and J genes are TRBV5-6 and TRBJ2-6; D remains unclear. CDR3 region: CAASWSGANVLTF. The CDR3 nucleotides are TGTGCCGCGAGTTGGTCTGGGGCCAACGTCCTGACTTTC.